The 6 T cell receptor beta chains presented below share a single source sample, sequenced in a study of T cells after posttransplantation cyclophosphamide. TCRdb keeps only in-frame clones here, not all; method: immunoSEQ multiplex PCR. The sample comprises around 18,000 clones, 83% of which are singletons, and roughly 9% rests with the top ten. The sample was memory CD4+ T cells sorted from blood. Source of these receptors: a man in his thirties or forties in good health and a related stem cell transplant donor.

This clone has a handful of counts. J is TRBJ1-6 and V is TRBV19; 7 positions agree with TRBD1. V dropped 2 bases and J dropped 9; count of bases not matched to a gene: 1. Germline loops: CDR1 LNHDA, CDR2 SQIVND (reference sequence). CDR3 length: 13 residues. CDR3 amino acids: CASSIRGPSPLHF. CDR3 nucleotides: TGTGCCAGTAGTATAAGGGGGCCTTCACCCCTCCACTTT.

The chain couples TRBV11-2 to TRBJ2-5, with TRBD2 matching over 12 bases. Germline V gene lookup returns CDR1 SGHAT and CDR2 FQNNGV. Trimming at V came to 8 bases and at J to 5 bases, leaving 15 bases not matched to a gene. The CDR3 is made up of 17 amino acids. CDR3 bases: TGTGCCAGCGGCCCCCTAAAGCTAGCGGGGGGGAAGGAGACCCAGTACTTC. It translates to CASGPLKLAGGKETQYF.

The V call is TRBV9, the J call TRBJ2-1; TRBD2 matches 13 bases. J was trimmed by 9 bases and V by 2 bases; bases with no gene match: 5. CDR1 and CDR2 from the germline V gene are SGDLS and YYNGEE. This CDR3 spans 15 amino acids. CDR3 loop: CASSVGTSGESEQFF. CDR3 nucleotide sequence: TGTGCCAGCAGCGTTGGGACTAGCGGGGAGAGTGAGCAGTTCTTC.

The rearrangement links TRBV28 to TRBJ2-3; D may be TRBD1 (5 bases). Per the germline V gene, CDR1 is MDHEN and CDR2 is SYDVKM. V lost 5 bases and J 0 bases, leaving 9 bases between the germline ends. The length of the CDR3 is 14 residues. The CDR3 reads CASSPPGSTDTQYF. The CDR3 DNA sequence: TGTGCCAGCAGTCCTCCAGGGAGCACAGATACGCAGTATTTT. Full variable domain (missing parts from reference TRBV28 and TRBJ2-3): DVKVTQSSRYLVKRTGEKVFLECVQDMDHENMFWYRQDPGLGLRLIYFSYDVKMKEKGDIPEGYSVSREKKERFSLILESASTNQTSMYLCASSPPGSTDTQYFGPGTRLTVL.

V gene TRBV19 combines with J gene TRBJ1-1; 7 bases match TRBD1. The length of the CDR3 is 15 residues. The ends lost 5 bases at V and 5 bases at J; junction bases unmatched: 11. Germline assignment: CDR1 LNHDA and CDR2 SQIVND (reference sequence). CDR3 loop: CASSPGTVVGTEAFF. The CDR3 coding sequence is TGTGCCAGTAGTCCCGGGACAGTAGTGGGTACTGAAGCTTTCTTT.

The rearrangement joins TRBV19 to TRBJ2-6; D is unclear. CDR1 LNHDA and CDR2 SQIVND come from the germline V gene (reference sequence). The CDR3 length is 13 residues. The V end lost 10 bases, the J end lost 2 bases, and 9 bases lay between the germline ends. CDR3 in amino acids: CATKRAGANVLTF. For the CDR3, the DNA is TGTGCCACTAAGAGAGCTGGGGCCAACGTCCTGACTTTC. The full variable domain, with the rest looked up from reference TRBV19 and TRBJ2-6, is DGGITQSPKYLFRKEGQNVTLSCEQNLNHDAMYWYRQDPGQGLRLIYYSQIVNDFQKGDIAEGYSVSREKKESFPLTVTSAQKNPTAFYLCATKRAGANVLTFGAGSRLTVL.